This T cell receptor (beta chain) was identified in a study of CD8+ T cells in alopecia areata. The sequencing template was cDNA reverse transcribed from extracted RNA. The method was immunoSEQ multiplex PCR; TCRdb's version includes in-frame clones alone and lacks a portion of them. Of about 200,000 clones listed, about 56% were seen once; the top ten hold roughly 5.3%. As to this clone: Its antigen is not identified.

The length of the CDR3 is 12 residues. V was cut by 6 bases and J by 1 base, with 6 bases left in between. From germline, CDR1 is SEHNR and CDR2 FQNEAQ (reference sequence). Study findings and constraints: Especially in alopecia totalis/universalis, lesional scalp showed greater clonality than normal scalp did.

Material: CD8+ T cells sorted from blood. J is TRBJ2-5 and V is TRBV7-9; D remains unclear. The receptor was derived from a human donor in good health. This chain's CDR3 is CASRGIQETQYF. CDR3 in DNA: TGTGCCAGCAGGGGTATCCAAGAGACCCAGTACTTC.